Each of the 18 T cell receptor beta chains below was sequenced from the same sample in a study of Ad26.COV2.S vaccination and SARS-CoV-2 variants. This table comes from immunoSEQ multiplex PCR, and its TCRdb copy is limited to in-frame clones, with some not included. The sample lists around 400,000 clones, 75% to 95% seen once, with roughly an eighth in the top ten. The treatment denotes: around 19 received Ad26.COV2.S at low or high dose, single or two shots; 5 received placebo; per-sample allocation not given. Material that was analyzed had been drawn on day 63 after the first vaccine or placebo injection. The input for sequencing was peripheral blood, taken in a trial of Ad26.COV2.S vaccine versus placebo. These receptors were taken from a person aged 18-65 years who received the Ad26.COV2.S COVID-19 vaccine or a placebo.

The chain couples TRBV5-8 to TRBJ2-7; 9 bases are shared with TRBD1. J was trimmed by 3 bases and V by 4 bases; bases with no gene match: 5. The CDR3 extends over 14 amino acids. Germline lookup yields CDR1 SGHTS and CDR2 YDEGEE. This chain's CDR3 is CASSNRDRDYEQYF. The CDR3, as DNA: TGTGCCAGCAGCAACCGGGACAGGGACTACGAGCAGTACTTC.

The V call is TRBV23-1, the J call TRBJ2-1; TRBD1 matches at 8 bases. TRBV23-1 counts as an open reading frame of uncertain function. The CDR3 length is 17 residues. V was clipped by 8 bases and J by 1 base; unmatched bases: 13. CDR3 nucleotide sequence: TGCGCCAGCCCGTACCTCCGTTGGGACAGGTCCTACAATGAGCAGTTCTTC. Translation: CASPYLRWDRSYNEQFF.

The chain couples TRBV15 to TRBJ2-7, with TRBD1 matching 8 bases. The V gene's germline CDR1 is LNHNV and CDR2 YYDKDF (reference sequence). V trimming: 5 bases; J trimming: 4 bases; junction bases outside the gene matches: 4. The CDR3 sequence is 13 residues long. The CDR3 spells CATSAGTGYEQYF. CDR3 bases: TGTGCCACCAGCGCCGGGACAGGTTACGAGCAGTACTTC. Variable domain in full (rest from reference TRBV15 and TRBJ2-7): DAMVIQNPRYQVTQFGKPVTLSCSQTLNHNVMYWYQQKSSQAPKLLFHYYDKDFNNEADTPDNFQSRRPNTSFCFLDIRSPGLGDTAMYLCATSAGTGYEQYFGPGTRLTVT.

The rearrangement links TRBV6-1 to TRBJ2-7, with 12 bases identical to TRBD1. V dropped 3 bases and J dropped 4; count of bases not matched to a gene: 4. Germline-derived CDR1 and CDR2 are MNHNS and SASEGT. This CDR3 contains 15 residues. Here the CDR3 reads CASSDRDRGLYEQYF. Written as DNA, the CDR3 is TGTGCCAGCAGTGACAGGGACAGGGGGCTTTACGAGCAGTACTTC.

This chain links TRBV28 with TRBJ2-1; 7 bases line up with TRBD1. This CDR3 region has 15 residues. V lost 6 bases, J lost 8 bases, and 13 bases stayed unmatched. Germline assignment: CDR1 MDHEN and CDR2 SYDVKM. The CDR3 DNA sequence: TGTGCCAGCAGCCTATCGGGGACAGCATCCGATGAGCAGTTCTTC. Translating gives CASSLSGTASDEQFF.

This chain uses TRBV30 with TRBJ1-1; D is unclear. Germline V gene sequence: CDR1 GTSNPN, CDR2 SVGIG (reference sequence). The germline V and J ends were trimmed by 3 bases and 4 bases, with 12 bases remaining between them. The CDR3 length is 13 residues. The CDR3 sequence is CAWRVGEATEAFF. The DNA of the CDR3 is TGTGCCTGGAGGGTCGGGGAGGCCACTGAAGCTTTCTTT.

This chain links TRBV19 with TRBJ2-7, with TRBD2 matching over 12 bases. Per germline, CDR1 LNHDA and CDR2 SQIVND (reference sequence). The junction had 6 bases not matched to a gene; V was cut back by 6 bases and J by 3 bases. This CDR3 region has 15 residues. The CDR3: CASSPGLAGYYEQYF. The CDR3 nucleotides are TGTGCCAGTAGCCCGGGACTAGCGGGCTACTACGAGCAGTACTTC.

The rearrangement uses TRBV7-9 and TRBJ2-2, with 7 bases aligning to TRBD1. Germline-derived CDR1 and CDR2 are SEHNR and FQNEAQ (reference sequence). V gave up 5 bases and J gave up 2 bases; unmatched junction bases: 11. The CDR3 totals 17 residues. The CDR3 sequence is CASSLPDRPSNTGELFF. In DNA form, the CDR3 reads TGTGCCAGCAGCCTCCCGGACAGGCCAAGTAACACCGGGGAGCTGTTTTTT.

The sample holds one count of this clone. In nucleotides, the CDR3 is TGTGCCAGCAGCCAAGGGCAGGGAAATGGCTACACCTTC. The encoded protein is CASSQGQGNGYTF. This chain connects TRBV3-1 (or the pseudogene TRBV3-2) to TRBJ1-2, with D tentatively TRBD1 (5 bases). The germline V gene encodes CDR1 LGHDT and CDR2 YNNKEL (reference sequence). The CDR3 sequence is 13 residues long. V was clipped by 1 base and J by 6 bases, with 9 bases between them.

Comment on this clone: An end of the junction differs from the germline gene, which may be a read error. The rearrangement links TRBV30 to TRBJ1-4; possibly TRBD1 for D (5 bases). Germline V gene sequence: CDR1 GTSNPN, CDR2 SVGIG (reference sequence). This CDR3 region has 10 residues. This CDR3 reads CAWPGLQRGF. The CDR3 nucleotides read TGTGCCTGGCCGGGACTCCAGAGGGGATTT. Full variable domain (remainder filled in from reference TRBV30 and TRBJ1-4): SQTIHQWPATLVQPVGSPLSLECTVEGTSNPNLYWYRQAAGRGLQLLFYSVGIGQISSEVPQNLSASRPQDRQFILSSKKLLLSDSGFYLCAWPGLQRGFGSGTQLSVL.

The J gene is TRBJ2-5, the V gene TRBV18; unclear D gene. The germline V and J ends were trimmed by 1 base and 4 bases, with 4 bases remaining between them. The CDR3 runs to 12 residues. Germline V gene sequence: CDR1 KGHSH, CDR2 LQKENI. The CDR3 loop reads CASSPRAETQYF. CDR3 bases: TGTGCCAGCTCACCACGAGCAGAGACCCAGTACTTC.

This rearrangement joins TRBV28 to TRBJ2-7, with 7 bases identical to TRBD1. CDR3 length: 14 residues. The V segment lost 2 bases and the J segment 2 bases; nucleotides outside the gene matches: 3. Germline CDR1 reads MDHEN; CDR2 reads SYDVKM. The CDR3 DNA reads as TGTGCCAGCAGTTTAAGACAGGGCGCCTACGAGCAGTACTTC. Its translation: CASSLRQGAYEQYF.

The chain recombines TRBV14 with TRBJ2-3, with TRBD2 matching 8 bases. The CDR3 is 17 residues long. The germline V gene has CDR1 SGHDN and CDR2 FVKESK. The V gene end was trimmed by 1 base and the J gene end by 4 bases; junction bases not matched to a gene: 10. The CDR3 here is CASSQGVAGGFADTQYF. The CDR3 region has the DNA TGTGCCAGCAGCCAAGGGGTGGCGGGAGGATTCGCAGATACGCAGTATTTT.

CDR3 region: CASSLSIENQPQHF. The CDR3 coding sequence is TGTGCCAGCAGTCTAAGTATCGAAAATCAGCCCCAGCATTTT. The gene calls are TRBV28 and TRBJ1-5; no clear D gene. V was trimmed by 5 bases and J by 4 bases, leaving 12 bases between them. This CDR3 has 14 residues. Germline V gene sequence: CDR1 MDHEN, CDR2 SYDVKM.

The chain is built from TRBV25-1 and TRBJ2-1; 7 bases align to TRBD1. The CDR3 spans 17 residues. The V gene end was trimmed by 1 base and the J gene end by 0 bases; junction bases not matched to a gene: 6. The germline V gene has CDR1 MGHDK and CDR2 SYGVNS. Here the CDR3 reads CASSEWTRDSSYNEQFF. The CDR3, as DNA: TGTGCCAGCAGTGAATGGACCCGGGACAGCTCCTACAATGAGCAGTTCTTC.

The J gene is TRBJ1-2, the V gene TRBV29-1; TRBD1 matches 8 bases. From germline, CDR1 is SQVTM and CDR2 ANQGSEA. J was trimmed by 3 bases and V by 5 bases; bases with no gene match: 2. CDR3 length: 12 amino acids. CDR3 protein: CSVTTGDYGYTF. CDR3 sequence (DNA): TGCAGCGTTACGACAGGGGACTATGGCTACACCTTC.

The chain combines TRBV20-1 with TRBJ1-1, with D uncertain. The length of the CDR3 is 15 residues. V was clipped by 3 bases and J by 0 bases, with 14 bases between them. Germline CDR1 is DFQATT and CDR2 is SNEGSKA (reference sequence). CDR3 DNA: TGCAGTGCTAGTCAAGGAGGCCGGATGAACACTGAAGCTTTCTTT. Translating gives CSASQGGRMNTEAFF.

V gene TRBV6-5 combines with J gene TRBJ2-5, with D possibly TRBD1 on 5 matching bases. This CDR3 comprises 14 residues. V lost 0 bases and J lost 5, with 10 bases in between. Germline V gene data show CDR1 as MNHEY and CDR2 as SVGAGI. CDR3 bases: TGTGCCAGCAGTTACTCGGGGCTAAGTGAGACCCAGTACTTC. Translation: CASSYSGLSETQYF.